The T cell receptor beta chain under discussion was sequenced for a study of cytomegalovirus exposure and HLA in healthy donors. Study-wide findings and caveats: Analysis performed later found 15,000 or so TCR beta sequences associated with HLA alleles at 0.05 false discovery rate. Later on, analysis showed that most CMV-associated TCR beta chains appeared to be HLA-restricted.

With respect to this clone: Its antigen is not identified.

The PCR was carried out with 60 Vbeta primers and 13 Jbeta primers. As originally analysed: Later, an analysis found 80 million or so unique TCR beta chains, and about 10 million of these were shared. TCRdb's copy holds only in-frame clones and misses some; the assay was immunoSEQ multiplex PCR. V, J and clone size are those of that table, while D and trimming were read from the DNA. The sample gives 110,000 or so clones, 82% of which show up once; around 2.5% is in the top ten. The germline V and J ends were trimmed by 3 bases and 6 bases, with 15 bases remaining between them. The CDR3 contains 14 residues. CDR1 is SQVTM, CDR2 ANQGSEA, per germline.

The rearrangement joins TRBV29-1 to TRBJ2-1, with TRBD2 as a possible D gene (5 bases). Sequenced sample: PBMCs. This clonotype originated in a woman aged 18-29 years in good health and CMV-seronegative. The chain's CDR3 is CSVDLRGPVNEQFF. The CDR3 DNA is TGCAGCGTTGATTTGCGCGGGCCCGTCAATGAGCAGTTCTTC.